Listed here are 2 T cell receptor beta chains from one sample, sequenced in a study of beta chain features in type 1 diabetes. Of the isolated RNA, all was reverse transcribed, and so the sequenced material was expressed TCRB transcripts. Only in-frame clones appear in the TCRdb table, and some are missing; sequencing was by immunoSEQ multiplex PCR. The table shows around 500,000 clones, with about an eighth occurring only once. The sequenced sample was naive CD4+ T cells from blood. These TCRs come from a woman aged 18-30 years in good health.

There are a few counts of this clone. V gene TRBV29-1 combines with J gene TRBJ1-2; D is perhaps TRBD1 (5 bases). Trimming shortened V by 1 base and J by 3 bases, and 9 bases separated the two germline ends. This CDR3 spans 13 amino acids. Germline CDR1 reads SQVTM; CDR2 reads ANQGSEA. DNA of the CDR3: TGCAGCGTTGAAGGGGGACGGGACTATGGCTACACCTTC. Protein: CSVEGGRDYGYTF.

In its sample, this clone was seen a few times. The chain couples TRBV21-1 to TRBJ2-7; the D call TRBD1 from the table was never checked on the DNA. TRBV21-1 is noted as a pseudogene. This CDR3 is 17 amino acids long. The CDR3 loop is CASSKEKIGTGWHEQYV. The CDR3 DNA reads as TGTGCCAGCAGCAAAGAGAAAATTGGGACAGGGTGGCACGAGCAGTACGTC.